The rows below give T cell receptor beta chains drawn from one sample of a study of control samples from healthy donors and cancer patients. This table comes from immunoSEQ multiplex PCR, and its TCRdb copy is limited to in-frame clones, with some not included. The repertoire includes some 130,000 clones, about nine tenths of them detected once, and around 2.1% sits in the top ten. Sequencing used blood. Source of these receptors: a woman aged 45-65 years in good health. The CDR3 runs from the conserved cysteine through the conserved F or W. D genes are given only for firm matches. Not every row has a clone size; where given, it reads once, few, many or a size class.

TRBV9	TRBJ2-3	NA	once	TGTGCCAGCAGCGTAGGTGGCAGGTTGGGAGATACGCAGTATTTT	CASSVGGRLGDTQYF
TRBV2	TRBJ2-6	NA	NA	TGTGCCAGCAGTGATTTGGTTGGGGCCAACGTCCTGACTTTC	CASSDLVGANVLTF
TRBV29-1	TRBJ1-2	NA	NA	TGCAGCGGGGGCGGGGTAGGGTACAACTATGGCTACACCTTC	CSGGGVGYNYGYTF
TRBV3-1/TRBV3-2	TRBJ1-1	TRBD1	NA	TGTGCCAGCAGCTTCCCTAGCCAAGGCAGGGGGGGAATCTATTTT	CASSFPSQGRGGIYF
TRBV30	TRBJ1-2	NA	NA	TGTGCCTGGAGTCCGGGGGTGAGGAATGGCTACACCTTC	CAWSPGVRNGYTF
TRBV4-2	TRBJ1-5	NA	few	TGTGCCAGCAGCCAAGATCCCCAGGGAGGCAATCAGCCCCAGCATTTT	CASSQDPQGGNQPQHF
TRBV3-1/TRBV3-2	TRBJ2-3	NA	NA	TGTGCCAGCAGCCCCCCTAGCACAGATACGCAGTATTTT	CASSPPSTDTQYF
TRBV19	TRBJ1-2	TRBD1	NA	TGTGCCAGTATAAGGGGCGGACAGGGTAACTATGGCTACACCTTC	CASIRGGQGNYGYTF
TRBV9	TRBJ2-2	NA	NA	TGTGCCAGCAGCGTAGGGCAGGAGGGTGTCGGGGAGCTGTTTTTT	CASSVGQEGVGELFF
TRBV10-2	TRBJ1-1	NA	NA	TGCGCCAGCAGTGGCAAGGGGTCCACTGAAGCTTTCTTT	CASSGKGSTEAFF
TRBV11-1	TRBJ2-3	NA	NA	TGTGCCAGCAGCTCTACCGGTGACGACACAGATACGCAGTATTTT	CASSSTGDDTDTQYF